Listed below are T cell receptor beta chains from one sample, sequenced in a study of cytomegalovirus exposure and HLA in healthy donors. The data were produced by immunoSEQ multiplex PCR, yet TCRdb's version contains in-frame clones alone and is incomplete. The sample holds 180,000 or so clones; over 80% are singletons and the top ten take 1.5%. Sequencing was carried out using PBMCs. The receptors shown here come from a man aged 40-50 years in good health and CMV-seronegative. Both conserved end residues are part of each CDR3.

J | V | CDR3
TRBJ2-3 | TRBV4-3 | CASSQDTASGGSGTDTQYF
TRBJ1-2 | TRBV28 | CASSFRAGTTNYGYTF
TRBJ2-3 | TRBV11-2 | CASSLLAGGSTDTQYF
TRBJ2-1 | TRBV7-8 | CASSLGGFPTSGTSYNEQFF
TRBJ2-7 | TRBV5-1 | CASSTELAGYEQYF
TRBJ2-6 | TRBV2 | CASTPGEHSGANVLTF
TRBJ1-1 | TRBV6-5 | CASSYPLTRAFF
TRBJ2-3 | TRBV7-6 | CASRPKGGSPSSTDTQYF
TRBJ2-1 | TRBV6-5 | CASSYSGLAVNNEQFF
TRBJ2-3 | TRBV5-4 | CASSDIVAGGRDTQYF
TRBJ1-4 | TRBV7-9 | CASSSGGTNEKLFF
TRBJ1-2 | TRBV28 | CASSSYRGFSSHGYTF
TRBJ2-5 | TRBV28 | CASSPSGRRETQYF
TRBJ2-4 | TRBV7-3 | CASSPRGGNIQYF
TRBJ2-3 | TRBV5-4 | CASSLSGARTDTQYF
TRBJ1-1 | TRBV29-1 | CSVGTGNTEAFF
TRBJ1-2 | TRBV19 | CASSPIRSQEGYTF